This passage covers 21 T cell receptor beta chains from one sample sequenced in a study of T-cell reconstitution after alpha-beta-depleted transplantation in children listed by TCRdb under 2016. The intended sense of this specimen's treatment or condition label: allogeneic hematopoietic cell transplantation with graft depleted of TCRalphabeta T cells and CD19 B cells. Library construction relied on PCR. Instrument used: Illumina HiSeq 2500. TCR libraries were prepared with molecular barcoding, using unique molecular identifiers to normalize TCRbeta repertoire quantification. TCRdb itself trimmed the public reads at Q25 with fastp, ran MiXCR and retained productive beta chains. CDR3 protein sequences are deduplicated, and each keeps its most common genes and DNA. Here the sample has some 830,000 distinct CDR3 sequences; 15% to 20% occur a single time. 5% of the sample lies in the top ten. Sequenced material: PBMCs, mostly from graft donor cells, taken 360 days after TCRalphabeta/CD19-depleted stem cell transplant. The receptors originated from a male patient between 10 and 17 years old who had a stem cell transplant for acute lymphoblastic leukemia, so the T cells may come from the graft donor.

This clonotype appeared a few times. V usage is TRBV11-2 and J usage is TRBJ1-4, with D perhaps matching TRBD1 (5 bases). Trimming removed 0 bases from V and 11 bases from J, with 16 bases in between. This CDR3 has 15 residues. CDR1 is SGHAT, CDR2 FQNNGV, per germline. CDR3 amino acids: CASSLDWGLAGKLFF. In nucleotides, the CDR3 is TGTGCCAGCAGCTTAGATTGGGGTTTGGCAGGGAAACTGTTTTTT.

As for this clonotype: A read error may account for a junction end that differs from germline. J is TRBJ1-2 and V is TRBV20-1; TRBD1 matches 7 bases. CDR1 and CDR2 (germline): DFQATT, SNEGSKA (reference sequence). CDR3 length: 15 residues. The CDR3 bases are TGCTGTGCTAGAGGTGCCGGACAGGTTCCCTATGGCTACACCTTC. This encodes CCARGAGQVPYGYTF.

The chain carries TRBV7-2 and TRBJ2-2; D is unclear. Trimming stripped 4 bases from V and 1 base from J, with 13 bases between. This CDR3 contains 16 residues. Germline V CDR1 and CDR2: SGHTA, FQGNSA. The CDR3 region has the DNA TGTGCCAGCAGCTCCGGCCTTGAGGAGAACACCGGGGAGCTGTTTTTT. Protein: CASSSGLEENTGELFF.

V and J are TRBV7-6 and TRBJ2-7; TRBD1 is a possible D gene (7 bases). The CDR3 totals 16 residues. Trimming removed 5 bases from V and 3 bases from J, with 20 bases in between. CDR1 and CDR2 (germline): SGHVS, FNYEAQ. The chain's CDR3 is CASSGLGGRGIYEQYF. The CDR3 region has the DNA TGTGCCAGCAGCGGGCTGGGGGGCAGGGGGATCTACGAGCAGTACTTC.

This clonotype was detected only a few times. V usage is TRBV5-1 and J usage is TRBJ2-2, with TRBD2 identical over 9 bases. This CDR3 has 16 amino acids. CDR1 is SGHRS, CDR2 YFSETQ, per germline. Losses at the gene ends were 4 bases for V and 4 bases for J; bases not matched to a gene: 8. The CDR3 reads CASSPIAGAGTGELFF. CDR3 sequence (DNA): TGCGCCAGCAGCCCGATAGCGGGAGCTGGCACCGGGGAGCTGTTTTTT.

The chain has TRBV7-8 and TRBJ2-7; 14 bases agree with TRBD2. Per the germline V gene, CDR1 is SGHVS and CDR2 is FQNEAQ. CDR3 size: 15 residues. J was trimmed by 7 bases and V by 5 bases; bases with no gene match: 7. DNA of the CDR3: TGTGCCAGCAGCAGGACTAGCGGGAGGCCTAGGGAGCAGTACTTC. This gives the protein CASSRTSGRPREQYF.

This clonotype was observed a handful of times. The V gene is TRBV10-2, the J gene TRBJ2-2, with 8 bases lining up with TRBD2. Trimming at V came to 8 bases and at J to 8 bases, leaving 16 bases not matched to a gene. Per germline, CDR1 WSHSY and CDR2 SAAADI. The CDR3 length is 16 residues. The CDR3 DNA reads as TGCGCCAGCCGCGGGCTAGCGGGCCGGTGGGGTGGGGAGCTGTTTTTT. This codes for CASRGLAGRWGGELFF.

This clonotype was counted at least ten times. DNA of the CDR3: TGTGCCAGCAGCTCCGCCGGACTCGGAGAGACCCAGTACTTC. It is translated as CASSSAGLGETQYF. This chain connects TRBV7-2 to TRBJ2-5; D is possibly TRBD2 (5 bases). The CDR3 runs to 14 residues. Germline CDR1 reads SGHTA; CDR2 reads FQGNSA. Between the trimmed V and J ends, which lost 4 bases and 4 bases, there was a span of 13 bases.

In its sample, this clonotype was seen a few times. This chain connects TRBV5-1 to TRBJ1-5; 7 bases match TRBD1. Germline values: CDR1 SGHRS, CDR2 YFSETQ. Trimming cost V 8 bases and J 4 bases; bases outside gene matches: 3. The CDR3 is made up of 12 amino acids. The CDR3 DNA reads as TGCGCCAGGAAGGGGGCTAATCAGCCCCAGCATTTT. It codes for CARKGANQPQHF.

This clonotype was seen a few times. The CDR3 loop reads CASSVHSIGSGELFF. The CDR3 DNA reads TGTGCCAGCAGTGTACATAGTATTGGGTCCGGGGAGCTGTTTTTT. This rearrangement joins TRBV25-1 to TRBJ2-2, with unresolved D. Germline lookup yields CDR1 MGHDK and CDR2 SYGVNS. The CDR3 sequence is 15 residues long. Trimming removed 4 bases at V and 6 bases at J, with 15 bases between.

This clonotype was seen only a few times. V and J are TRBV5-1 and TRBJ1-1, with D unclear. The V gene's germline CDR1 is SGHRS and CDR2 YFSETQ. V lost 4 bases to trimming and J lost 2 bases, with 15 bases between them. This CDR3 is built from 15 residues. The CDR3 nucleotides are TGCGCCAGCAGCCCACCCACAGTTATCAACACTGAAGCTTTCTTT. Protein: CASSPPTVINTEAFF.

The chain joins TRBV5-1 to TRBJ2-1; 9 bases match TRBD2. Germline CDR1 and CDR2: SGHRS and YFSETQ. The CDR3 has 12 amino acids. With V trimmed by 0 bases and J by 12 bases, 1 base remained unmatched. The CDR3 sequence: CASSLGGLAQFF. Here the CDR3 DNA reads TGCGCCAGCAGCTTGGGGGGACTAGCGCAGTTCTTC.

This clonotype has ten or more counts. The chain combines TRBV24-1 with TRBJ2-1; D uncertain. The V gene lost 1 base and the J gene lost 5 bases, with 2 bases spanning the gap. This CDR3 is built from 12 residues. Germline values: CDR1 KGHDR, CDR2 SFDVKD. The CDR3 DNA follows: TGTGCCACCAGTGATTTAAACAATGAGCAGTTCTTC. Translated, it gives CATSDLNNEQFF.

This sequence joins TRBV4-1 and TRBJ2-1, with TRBD2 matching 9 bases. This CDR3 has 16 residues. V trimming: 2 bases; J trimming: 2 bases; junction bases outside the gene matches: 4. Germline CDR1 and CDR2: MGHRA and YSYEKL. The CDR3 region is CASSQPTSGAYNEQFF. CDR3 DNA sequence: TGCGCCAGCAGCCAACCGACTAGCGGAGCCTACAATGAGCAGTTCTTC.

The chain employs TRBV9 and TRBJ2-7, with D unclear. The CDR3 loop spans 15 amino acids. V lost 0 bases and J lost 0, with 10 bases in between. Germline assignment: CDR1 SGDLS and CDR2 YYNGEE. The CDR3 spells CASSVEAPSSYEQYF. Here the CDR3 DNA reads TGTGCCAGCAGCGTAGAAGCTCCGAGCTCCTACGAGCAGTACTTC.

The chain couples TRBV5-6 to TRBJ1-5; a weak D match, TRBD1 (6 bases). V lost 2 bases to trimming and J lost 8 bases, with 14 bases between them. Germline V gives CDR1 SGHDT, CDR2 YYEEEE. The CDR3 runs 14 residues. As DNA, the CDR3 is TGTGCCAGCAGCTTCGGCGGGGGGCTTGAGCCCCAGCATTTT. Protein product: CASSFGGGLEPQHF.

The chain uses TRBV27 and TRBJ2-2; 8 bases agree with TRBD2. The V and J ends lost 5 bases and 3 bases, in that order; junction bases with no gene match: 5. The germline gives CDR1 MNHEY, CDR2 SMNVEV (reference sequence). This CDR3 has 15 residues. CDR3 bases: TGTGCCAGCAGTCCGGGACTAGGACACACCGGGGAGCTGTTTTTT. Translation: CASSPGLGHTGELFF.

J is TRBJ1-1 and V is TRBV5-5; 7 nucleotides align to TRBD1. The CDR3 is 13 amino acids. Looked up from germline, CDR1 is SGHKS and CDR2 is YYEKEE (reference sequence). The ends lost 0 bases at V and 6 bases at J; junction bases unmatched: 2. For the CDR3, the DNA is TGTGCCAGCAGCTTGGCGCAGGGGGCTGAAGCTTTCTTT. This translates into CASSLAQGAEAFF.

This rearrangement joins TRBV7-8 to TRBJ2-3, with 9 bases fitting TRBD1. The CDR3 contains 17 residues. Trimming cost V 5 bases and J 2 bases; bases outside gene matches: 11. The germline CDR1 and CDR2 sequences are SGHVS and FQNEAQ. The CDR3 loop reads CASSRQRDRAYTDTQYF. The CDR3 DNA is TGTGCCAGCAGCCGACAACGGGACAGGGCCTACACAGATACGCAGTATTTT.

The chain combines TRBV20-1 with TRBJ1-5; D is unclear. The CDR3 is 14 residues long. Germline V gives CDR1 DFQATT, CDR2 SNEGSKA (reference sequence). Deletions cut 5 bases from V and 0 bases from J, with 11 bases between. CDR3 in amino acids: CSARRVGSNQPQHF. CDR3 in DNA: TGCAGTGCTCGAAGGGTGGGTAGCAATCAGCCCCAGCATTTT.

This clonotype was detected many times. The chain uses TRBV29-1 and TRBJ2-7; tentative D call: TRBD2 (6 bases). Per germline, CDR1 SQVTM and CDR2 ANQGSEA. Trimming pared 4 bases from V and 3 bases from J, leaving 13 bases between. There are 13 residues in the CDR3. CDR3 sequence reads: CSVGDWGGYEQYF. Written as DNA, the CDR3 is TGCAGCGTTGGGGACTGGGGCGGCTACGAGCAGTACTTC.